This entry is about one TCR beta chain. Its antigen is not identified. The data are from a study of lymphopenia after photon versus proton radiotherapy. Broader study findings: Only patients who died were analyzed for survival; proton advantage is unproven. Photon-treated patients lost naive T cells and TCR diversity; proton-treated stayed stable. Oligoclonal CD8+ Temra expansion after nadir drove photon patients' diversity drop. In patients who died, overall survival fell as post-nadir TCR diversity dropped more.

The CDR3 is 13 residues long. CDR1 MNHEY and CDR2 SMNVEV come from the germline V gene (reference sequence). V was shortened by 6 bases and J by 2 bases, with 8 bases between the two germline ends. Repertoires were generated with immunoSEQ multiplex PCR, while TCRdb's copy carries only in-frame clones and drops some. The data contain 50,000 to 60,000 clones, 92% of them singletons. Specimen: peripheral blood, collected from a patient treated with photon-based radiotherapy. The sequence came from a woman in her forties with cholangiocarcinoma. The rearrangement links TRBV27 to TRBJ1-3; D call uncertain. The CDR3 bases are TGTGCCAGCAGAAAGTCTACTGGAAACACCATATATTTT. Translating gives CASRKSTGNTIYF.